This section outlines one T cell receptor (beta chain) sequence together with its context. Its antigen is as yet unknown. Libraries were made from TCR beta cDNA, and they carried unique molecular identifiers. MiXCR, applied by TCRdb to the PCR reads, yields one record per CDR3 protein. The sample contains roughly 670,000 distinct CDR3 sequences, 59% of which appear only once. From germline, CDR1 is MNHEY and CDR2 SVGAGI. V trimming: 5 bases; J trimming: 5 bases; junction bases outside the gene matches: 9. This CDR3 has 15 residues. These data are taken from a study of post-analysis software for immune sequencing data. Study-wide points: Roughly 5 TRBV segments occurring more often in patients than controls included TRBV5-6, TRBV5-1 and TRBV20-1.

The TCR originated in a girl aged 2-10 years with multiple sclerosis. The genes are TRBV6-5 and TRBJ2-5, with TRBD2 identical over 9 bases. The sample consisted of blood. CDR3 in amino acids: CASSVSGGLLETQYF. CDR3 sequence (DNA): TGTGCCAGCAGTGTTAGCGGGGGCCTTCTGGAGACCCAGTACTTC.